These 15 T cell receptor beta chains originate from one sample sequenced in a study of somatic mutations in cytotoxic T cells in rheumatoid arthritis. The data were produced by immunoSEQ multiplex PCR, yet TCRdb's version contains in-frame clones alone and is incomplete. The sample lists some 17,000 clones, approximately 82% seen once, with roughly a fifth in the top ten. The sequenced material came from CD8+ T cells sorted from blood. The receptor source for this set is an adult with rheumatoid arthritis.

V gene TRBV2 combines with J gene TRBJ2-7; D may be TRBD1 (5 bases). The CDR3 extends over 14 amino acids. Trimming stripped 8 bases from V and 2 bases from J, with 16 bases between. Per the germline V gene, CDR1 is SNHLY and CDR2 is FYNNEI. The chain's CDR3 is CASLDPTETYEQYF. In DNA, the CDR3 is TGTGCCAGCCTTGACCCGACAGAAACCTACGAGCAGTACTTC.

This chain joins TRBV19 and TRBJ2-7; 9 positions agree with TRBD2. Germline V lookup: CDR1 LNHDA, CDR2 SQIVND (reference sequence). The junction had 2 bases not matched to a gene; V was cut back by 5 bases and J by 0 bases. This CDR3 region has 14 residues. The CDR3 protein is CASSPGLASYEQYF. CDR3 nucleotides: TGTGCCAGTAGTCCGGGACTAGCCTCCTACGAGCAGTACTTC.

CDR3 sequence (DNA): TGTGCCAGCAGCCTATACAAGGAGGGCAATCAGCCCCAGCATTTT. This codes for CASSLYKEGNQPQHF. The gene calls are TRBV4-2 and TRBJ1-5; D is undetermined. The CDR3 loop spans 15 amino acids. The germline V gene encodes CDR1 LGHNA and CDR2 YNFKEQ. Trimming pared 4 bases from V and 2 bases from J, leaving 12 bases between.

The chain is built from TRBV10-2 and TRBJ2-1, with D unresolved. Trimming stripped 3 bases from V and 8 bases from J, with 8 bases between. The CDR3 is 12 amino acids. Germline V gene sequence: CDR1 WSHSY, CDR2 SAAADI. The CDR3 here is CASSELTDEQFF. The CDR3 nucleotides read TGCGCCAGCAGTGAACTTACGGATGAGCAGTTCTTC.

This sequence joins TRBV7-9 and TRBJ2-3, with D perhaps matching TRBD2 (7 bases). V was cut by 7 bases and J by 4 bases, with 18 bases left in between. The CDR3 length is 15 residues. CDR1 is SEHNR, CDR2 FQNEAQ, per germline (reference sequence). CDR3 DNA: TGTGCCAGCACCAACATGGCGGGGGCGGCAGATACGCAGTATTTT. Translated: CASTNMAGAADTQYF.

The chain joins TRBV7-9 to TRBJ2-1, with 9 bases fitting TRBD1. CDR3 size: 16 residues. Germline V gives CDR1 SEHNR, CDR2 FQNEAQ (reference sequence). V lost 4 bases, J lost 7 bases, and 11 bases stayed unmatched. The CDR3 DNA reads TGTGCCAGCAGCTCGTTTATCCGGGACAGGGAGAATGAGCAGTTCTTC. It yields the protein CASSSFIRDRENEQFF.

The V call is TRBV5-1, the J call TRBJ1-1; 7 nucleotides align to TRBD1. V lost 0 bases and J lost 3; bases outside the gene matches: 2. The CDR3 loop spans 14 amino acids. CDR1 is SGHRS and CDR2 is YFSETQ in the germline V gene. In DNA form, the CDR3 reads TGCGCCAGCAGCTTGGCAGGGGGTGACACTGAAGCTTTCTTT. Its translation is CASSLAGGDTEAFF.

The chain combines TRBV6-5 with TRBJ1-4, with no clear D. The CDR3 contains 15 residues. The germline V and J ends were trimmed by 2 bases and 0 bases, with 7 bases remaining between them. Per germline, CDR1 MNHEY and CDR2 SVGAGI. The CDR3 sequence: CASSYPGSTNEKLFF. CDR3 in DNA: TGTGCCAGCAGTTACCCGGGATCAACTAATGAAAAACTGTTTTTT.

The CDR3 DNA reads as TGTGCCAGCAGCTCTGAACCGGGACTAGCGGGAAGTTCGCTCTACGAGCAGTACTTC. Its protein product is CASSSEPGLAGSSLYEQYF. V is TRBV7-6 and J is TRBJ2-7; the match to TRBD2 covers 13 bases. Trimming cost V 4 bases and J 3 bases; bases outside gene matches: 15. The CDR3 extends over 19 amino acids. CDR1 SGHVS and CDR2 FNYEAQ come from the germline V gene.

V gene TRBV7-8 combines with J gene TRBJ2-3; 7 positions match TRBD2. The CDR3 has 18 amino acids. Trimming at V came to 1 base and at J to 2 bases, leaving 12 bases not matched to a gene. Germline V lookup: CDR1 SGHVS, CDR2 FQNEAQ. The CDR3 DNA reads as TGTGCCAGCAGCTTAGGTGTTTTTTGGGACTACCCCACAGATACGCAGTATTTT. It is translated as CASSLGVFWDYPTDTQYF.

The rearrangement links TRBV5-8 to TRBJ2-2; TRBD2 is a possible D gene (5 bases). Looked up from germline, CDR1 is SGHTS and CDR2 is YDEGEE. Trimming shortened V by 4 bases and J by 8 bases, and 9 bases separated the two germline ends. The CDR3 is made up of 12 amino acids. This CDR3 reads CASSPGGGELFF. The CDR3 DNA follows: TGTGCCAGCAGCCCCGGCGGGGGGGAGCTGTTTTTT.

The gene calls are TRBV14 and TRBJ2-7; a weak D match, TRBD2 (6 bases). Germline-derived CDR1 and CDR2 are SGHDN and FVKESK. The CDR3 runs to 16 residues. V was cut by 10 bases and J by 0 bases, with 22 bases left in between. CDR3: CANKEGFSFFSYEQYF. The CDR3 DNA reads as TGTGCCAACAAGGAGGGATTCTCTTTTTTCTCCTACGAGCAGTACTTC.

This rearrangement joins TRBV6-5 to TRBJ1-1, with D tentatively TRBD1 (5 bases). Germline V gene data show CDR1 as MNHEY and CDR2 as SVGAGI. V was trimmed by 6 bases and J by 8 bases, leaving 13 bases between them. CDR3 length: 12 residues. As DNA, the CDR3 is TGTGCCAGCAGCCGGGGACCGACCGAAGCTTTCTTT. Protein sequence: CASSRGPTEAFF.

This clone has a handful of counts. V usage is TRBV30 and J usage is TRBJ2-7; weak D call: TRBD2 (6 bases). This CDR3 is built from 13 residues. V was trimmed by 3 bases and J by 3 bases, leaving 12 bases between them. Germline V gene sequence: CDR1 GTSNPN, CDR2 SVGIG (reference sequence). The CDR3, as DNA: TGTGCCTGGAGAGAGGCGGGGAACTACGAGCAGTACTTC. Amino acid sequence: CAWREAGNYEQYF.

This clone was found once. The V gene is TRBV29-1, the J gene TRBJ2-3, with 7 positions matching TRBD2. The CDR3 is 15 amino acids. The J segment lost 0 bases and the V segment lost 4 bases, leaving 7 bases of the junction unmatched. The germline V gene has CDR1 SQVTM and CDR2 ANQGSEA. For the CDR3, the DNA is TGCAGCGTTGTGGCGGGAGAGCTAAGCACAGATACGCAGTATTTT. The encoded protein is CSVVAGELSTDTQYF.